This is a list of T cell receptor beta chains from one sample in a study of T cells in Graves' hyperthyroidism and ophthalmopathy. One entry per CDR3 protein results from TCRdb running MiXCR on the multiplex PCR reads. Of 500,000 to 650,000 distinct CDR3 sequences listed, 14% were seen once; the top ten hold 12%. Sequencing was done on a sample of blood. The receptors shown here come from a woman between 50 and 59 years old with Graves' ophthalmopathy. CDR3s include the opening cysteine and the closing phenylalanine or tryptophan. The D gene is left open where the match is weak. Where a row states a size, it is once, few, many or the class of an expanded clone; other rows omit it.

few	TRBD2	TRBJ2-3	TRBV10-3	CAIRSVGPSTSLDTQYF	TGTGCCATCAGAAGTGTGGGCCCCTCGACTAGCTTGGATACGCAGTATTTT
few	TRBD2	TRBJ2-1	TRBV11-2	CASSSLGGGLADNEQFF	TGTGCCAGCAGCTCCCTAGGTGGCGGACTAGCGGACAATGAGCAGTTCTTC
NA	NA	TRBJ2-3	TRBV9	CASSEHTVSTDTQYF	TGTGCCAGCAGCGAACACACGGTTAGCACAGATACGCAGTATTTT
NA	NA	TRBJ1-2	TRBV9	CASSGSHWTSRTNYGYTF	TGTGCCAGCAGCGGGTCCCATTGGACGTCGCGGACTAACTATGGCTACACCTTC
many	TRBD2	TRBJ2-1	TRBV14	CASSQRFGGANEQFF	TGTGCCAGCAGCCAAAGGTTCGGGGGGGCGAATGAGCAGTTCTTC
many	TRBD1	TRBJ1-2	TRBV6-1	CASSSPGTDPYGYTF	TGTGCCAGCAGCAGCCCTGGGACAGATCCCTATGGCTACACCTTC
many	NA	TRBJ2-7	TRBV28	CASSLWLRGSNEQYF	TGTGCCAGCAGTTTGTGGTTAAGGGGGAGCAACGAGCAGTACTTC
many	TRBD2	TRBJ2-1	TRBV7-8	CASSLARGRAHEQFF	TGTGCCAGCAGCTTAGCTAGAGGGAGGGCCCATGAGCAGTTCTTC
NA	NA	TRBJ2-3	TRBV27	CASRGRGFTDTQYF	TGTGCCAGCAGGGGTAGGGGATTCACAGATACGCAGTATTTT
many	TRBD2	TRBJ2-7	TRBV12-3/TRBV12-4	CASSLSSGRVLSYEQYF	TGTGCCAGCAGTTTATCCAGCGGGAGGGTCCTTTCCTACGAGCAGTACTTC
NA	TRBD2	TRBJ2-1	TRBV4-3	CASSQDRGSSYNEQFF	TGCGCCAGCAGCCAAGATCGCGGGAGTTCCTACAATGAGCAGTTCTTC
many	TRBD2	TRBJ2-7	TRBV5-1	CASSPRLAAYEQYF	TGCGCCAGCAGCCCAAGACTAGCAGCCTACGAGCAGTACTTC
NA	TRBD2	TRBJ2-5	TRBV15	CATSRDFPGLALQETQYF	TGTGCCACCAGCAGAGATTTTCCGGGACTAGCTTTACAAGAGACCCAGTACTTC
few	NA	TRBJ2-2	TRBV29-1	CSVAGRPNTGELFF	TGCAGCGTTGCCGGAAGACCGAACACCGGGGAGCTGTTTTTT
many	NA	TRBJ1-5	TRBV6-2/TRBV6-3	CASSYQQVSNQPQHF	TGTGCCAGCAGTTACCAACAGGTTAGCAATCAGCCCCAGCATTTT
many	NA	TRBJ2-7	TRBV5-5	CASSLFRGGYEQYF	TGTGCCAGCAGCTTGTTCAGGGGCGGATACGAGCAGTACTTC
NA	NA	TRBJ2-1	TRBV4-1	CASSQGLRDNEQFF	TGCGCCAGCAGCCAAGGGCTTCGGGACAATGAGCAGTTCTTC